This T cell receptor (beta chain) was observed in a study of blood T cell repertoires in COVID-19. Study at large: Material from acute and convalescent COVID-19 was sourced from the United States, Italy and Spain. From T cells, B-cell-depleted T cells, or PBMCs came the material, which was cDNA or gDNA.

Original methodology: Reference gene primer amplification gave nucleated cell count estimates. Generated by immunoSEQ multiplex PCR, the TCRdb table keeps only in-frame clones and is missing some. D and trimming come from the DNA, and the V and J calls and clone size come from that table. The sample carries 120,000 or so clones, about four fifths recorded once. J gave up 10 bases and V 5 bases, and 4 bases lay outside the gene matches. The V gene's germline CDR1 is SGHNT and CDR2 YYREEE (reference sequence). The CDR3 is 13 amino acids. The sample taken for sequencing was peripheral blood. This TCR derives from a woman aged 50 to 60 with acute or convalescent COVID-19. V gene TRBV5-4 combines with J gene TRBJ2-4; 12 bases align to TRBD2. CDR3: CASSSSGGEIQYF. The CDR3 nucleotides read TGTGCCAGCAGTTCTAGCGGGGGGGAAATTCAGTACTTC.